This T cell receptor (beta chain) was recorded in a study of OX40 agonist ivuxolimab in advanced cancers. Whole-study context: Patients in dose escalation had liver, melanoma, kidney or head and neck cancers.

The germline V gene encodes CDR1 ENHRY and CDR2 SYGVKD. The V gene end was trimmed by 4 bases and the J gene end by 4 bases; junction bases not matched to a gene: 7. This CDR3 spans 15 amino acids. Study-level results: CD8+ T cells (on average) carried more expanded clones than CD4+ T cells.

This clone was picked up one time. Its target is not known. Produced via immunoSEQ multiplex PCR; TCRdb's table is partial and in-frame only. The sample lists 70,000 or so clones; 85% were seen once. Enrollment shut out patients with autoimmune disease history or systemic immunosuppression. The source of this sequence is an adult with an advanced solid tumor such as melanoma, head and neck, liver or kidney cancer. The chain has TRBV10-3 and TRBJ2-7, with TRBD1 matching over 10 bases. The sequenced sample was CD4+ or CD8+ T cells sorted from blood, obtained in a trial of the OX40 agonist ivuxolimab. The CDR3 DNA follows: TGTGCCATCAGTGGATGGACAGGGGGGATATACGAGCAGTACTTC. It specifies CAISGWTGGIYEQYF.